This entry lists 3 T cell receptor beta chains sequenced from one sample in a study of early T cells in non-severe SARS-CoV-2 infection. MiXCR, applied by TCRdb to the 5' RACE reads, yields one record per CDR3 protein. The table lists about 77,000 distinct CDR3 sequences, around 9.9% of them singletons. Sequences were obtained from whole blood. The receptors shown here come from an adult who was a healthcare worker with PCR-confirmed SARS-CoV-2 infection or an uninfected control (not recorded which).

CDR3 nucleotide sequence: TGTGCCAGCAGAGCAGGGGTAGCCAAAAACATTCAGTACTTC. Protein product: CASRAGVAKNIQYF. This chain joins TRBV2 and TRBJ2-4; D perhaps matches TRBD1 (6 bases). This CDR3 is 14 amino acids long. Between the trimmed V and J ends, which lost 6 bases and 0 bases, there was a span of 9 bases. The germline CDR1 and CDR2 sequences are SNHLY and FYNNEI.

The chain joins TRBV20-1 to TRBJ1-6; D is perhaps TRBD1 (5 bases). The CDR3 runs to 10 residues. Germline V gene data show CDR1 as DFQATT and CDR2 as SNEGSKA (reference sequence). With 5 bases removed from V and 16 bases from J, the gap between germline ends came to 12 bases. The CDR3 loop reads CSARDRLLHF. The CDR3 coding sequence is TGCAGTGCTCGGGACCGCTTACTCCACTTT.

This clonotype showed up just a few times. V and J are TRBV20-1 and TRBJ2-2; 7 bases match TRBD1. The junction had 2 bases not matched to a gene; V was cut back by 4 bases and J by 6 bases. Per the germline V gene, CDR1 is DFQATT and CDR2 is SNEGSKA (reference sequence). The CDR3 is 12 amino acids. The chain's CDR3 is CSATQGAGELFF. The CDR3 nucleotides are TGCAGTGCTACGCAGGGGGCCGGGGAGCTGTTTTTT.